This record looks at one T cell receptor beta chain sequence and its context. Naive CD8 cells lacked CD45RO and underwent positive selection for CCR7, leaving out terminally differentiated effector memory CD45RA+ cells. On sorted subsets, replicate PCRs used about 200 ng DNA, or 30,000 or so T cell genomes. TCRdb's table, derived via immunoSEQ multiplex PCR, lists solely in-frame clones and lacks some. The table shows roughly 1,800,000 clones, with about 95% occurring only once. Trimming cost V 4 bases and J 0 bases, with 14 bases left between them. CDR1 and CDR2 from the germline V gene are SGDLS and YYNGEE. This CDR3 has 15 amino acids. This entry comes from a study of shared clonotypes between healthy human individuals. Study background: The plates for each donor numbered three CD4 naive, three CD4 memory, two CD8 naive and one CD8 memory.

The sample comprised naive CD8+ T cells sorted from blood. The sequence was collected from a man aged 18 to 29 in good health. The genes are TRBV9 and TRBJ2-7, with D maybe TRBD1 (6 bases). The CDR3 sequence: CASSPEDSPSYEQYF. For the CDR3, the DNA is TGTGCCAGCAGCCCCGAGGACAGTCCCTCCTACGAGCAGTACTTC.